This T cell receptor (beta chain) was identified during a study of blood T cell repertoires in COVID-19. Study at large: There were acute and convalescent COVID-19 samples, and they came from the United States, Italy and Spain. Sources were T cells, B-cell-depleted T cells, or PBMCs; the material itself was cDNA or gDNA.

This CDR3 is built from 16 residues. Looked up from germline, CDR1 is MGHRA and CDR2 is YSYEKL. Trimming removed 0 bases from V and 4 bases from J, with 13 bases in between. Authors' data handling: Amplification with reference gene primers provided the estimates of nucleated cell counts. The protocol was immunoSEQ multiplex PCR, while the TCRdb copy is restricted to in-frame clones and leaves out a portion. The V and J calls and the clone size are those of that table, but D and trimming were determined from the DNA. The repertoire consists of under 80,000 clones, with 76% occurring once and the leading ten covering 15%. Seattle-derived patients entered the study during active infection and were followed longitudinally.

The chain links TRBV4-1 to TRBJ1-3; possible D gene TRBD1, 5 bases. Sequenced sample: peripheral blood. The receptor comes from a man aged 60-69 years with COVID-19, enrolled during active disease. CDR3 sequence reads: CASSQDRAGFGNTIYF. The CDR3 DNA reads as TGCGCCAGCAGCCAAGATCGAGCAGGGTTCGGAAACACCATATATTTT.